This TCR beta chain was sequenced during a study of T cell repertoires in aging, cancer and after chemotherapy. Study context: Donor ages fell into six groups from 30 or younger up to 70 or older.

Overall study results and limits: In cancer patients, declining TCR diversity with age involved lost richness and lost evenness.

Rearranged V-D-J TRB sequences were amplified with a mixed TRB-A/B primer pool. TCRdb redid the calling of the multiplex PCR reads with MiXCR, one entry per CDR3 protein. The sample lists about 12,000 distinct CDR3 sequences, about 28% seen once, with 9.5% to 13% in the top ten. TCR beta rearrangements were amplified from peripheral blood genomic DNA. The CDR3 loop spans 15 amino acids. V lost 4 bases to trimming and J lost 1 base, with 14 bases between them. CDR1 SGHNT and CDR2 YYREEE come from the germline V gene (reference sequence). The sample holds a few counts of this clonotype. Its antigen is undetermined.

The chain links TRBV5-4 to TRBJ2-5; D might be TRBD1 or TRBD2, each matching 5 bases. The sample comprised blood. The sequence came from a human donor in good health. The donor label of this sample is uncertain. CDR3 protein: CASSVNWGPQETQYF. CDR3 nucleotide sequence: TGTGCCAGCAGCGTCAATTGGGGACCCCAAGAGACCCAGTACTTC.